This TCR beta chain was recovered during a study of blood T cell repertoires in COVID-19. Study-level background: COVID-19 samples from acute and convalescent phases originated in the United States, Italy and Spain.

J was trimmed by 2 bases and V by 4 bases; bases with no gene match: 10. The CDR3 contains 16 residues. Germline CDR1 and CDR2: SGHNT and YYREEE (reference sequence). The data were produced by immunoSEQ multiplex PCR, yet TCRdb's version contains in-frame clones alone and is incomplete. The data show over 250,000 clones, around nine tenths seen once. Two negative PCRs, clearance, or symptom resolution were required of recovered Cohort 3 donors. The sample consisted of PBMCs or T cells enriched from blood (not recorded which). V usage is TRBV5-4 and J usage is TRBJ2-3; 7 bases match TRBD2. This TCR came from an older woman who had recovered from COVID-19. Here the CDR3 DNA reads TGTGCCAGCAGCCAAACGGGGGGAGGGCCCACAGATACGCAGTATTTT. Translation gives CASSQTGGGPTDTQYF.